What follows is one T cell receptor beta chain and its context. Its antigen remains unknown. This record comes from a study of sequential checkpoint blockade in melanoma. In the study overall: Each arm's sequence ended with maintenance nivolumab. TCRβ was sequenced from DNA of under 100 pretreatment tumors. Matched biopsies came pretreatment and at week 13 for 20 to 25 patients.

The CDR3 spans 15 residues. With V trimmed by 4 bases and J by 7 bases, 13 bases remained unmatched. Per the germline V gene, CDR1 is MNHGY and CDR2 is SAAAGT. Sample treatment: randomized to nivolumab then ipilimumab (arm A) or the reverse (arm B). This table comes from immunoSEQ multiplex PCR, and its TCRdb copy is limited to in-frame clones, with some not included. The sample contains about 3,900 clones, more than 30% of which appear only once. Study-wide findings and caveats: Patients with week-13 increases in T-cell fraction and clonality benefited about 30 times more often.

Sequenced material: tumor tissue (inferred from file names), taken from a patient given nivolumab and ipilimumab in sequence. The sequence came from a human donor with melanoma. The J gene is TRBJ2-7, the V gene TRBV6-8; 7 bases are shared with TRBD1. Written as DNA, the CDR3 is TGTGCCAGCAGTTTAACTTCCGGGACAGTACTAGAGCAGTACTTC. The encoded protein is CASSLTSGTVLEQYF.